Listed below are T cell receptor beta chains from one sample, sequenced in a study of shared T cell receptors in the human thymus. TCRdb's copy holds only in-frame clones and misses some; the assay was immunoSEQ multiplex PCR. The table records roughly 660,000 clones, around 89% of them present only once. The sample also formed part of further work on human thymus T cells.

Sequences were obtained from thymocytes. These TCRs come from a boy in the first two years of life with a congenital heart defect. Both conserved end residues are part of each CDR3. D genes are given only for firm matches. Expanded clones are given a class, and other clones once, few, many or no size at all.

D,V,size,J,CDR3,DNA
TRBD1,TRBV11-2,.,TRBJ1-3,CASSLAGGMNTIYF,TGTGCCAGCAGCTTAGCAGGGGGGATGAACACCATATATTTT
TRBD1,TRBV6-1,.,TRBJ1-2,CASTLDRNYGYTF,TGTGCCAGCACCTTGGACAGGAACTATGGCTACACCTTC
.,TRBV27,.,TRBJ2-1,CASSPRGLSYNEQFF,TGTGCCAGCAGTCCCCGGGGACTTTCATACAATGAGCAGTTCTTC
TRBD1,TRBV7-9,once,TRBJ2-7,CASSPPGTVLYEQYF,TGTGCCAGCAGCCCGCCCGGGACAGTCCTTTACGAGCAGTACTTC
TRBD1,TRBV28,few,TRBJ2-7,CASSYEDRDSSYEQYF,TGTGCCAGCAGTTATGAAGACCGGGACAGCTCCTACGAGCAGTACTTC
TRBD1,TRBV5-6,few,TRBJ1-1,CASSLNGQGWSTEAFF,TGTGCCAGCAGCCTAAACGGACAGGGTTGGAGCACTGAAGCTTTCTTT
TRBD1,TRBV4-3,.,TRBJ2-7,CASSQDLEGTAYEQYF,TGCGCCAGCAGCCAAGACCTCGAAGGGACAGCCTACGAGCAGTACTTC
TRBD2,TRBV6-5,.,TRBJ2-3,CASSLRLADTDTQYF,TGTGCCAGCAGTTTAAGACTAGCGGACACAGATACGCAGTATTTT
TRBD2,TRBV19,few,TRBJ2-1,CASRSGILLNEQFF,TGTGCCAGTAGAAGCGGGATCCTCTTGAATGAGCAGTTCTTC
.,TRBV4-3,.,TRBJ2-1,CASSRLRDLAYNEQFF,TGCGCCAGCAGCCGCCTCCGGGACTTGGCCTACAATGAGCAGTTCTTC
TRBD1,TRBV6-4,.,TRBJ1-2,CASSDSQDRDRGYTF,TGTGCCAGCAGTGACTCGCAGGACAGGGATCGAGGCTACACCTTC
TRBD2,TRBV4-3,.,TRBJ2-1,CASSQDFYSGSYNEQFF,TGCGCCAGCAGCCAAGATTTTTATAGCGGGAGCTACAATGAGCAGTTCTTC
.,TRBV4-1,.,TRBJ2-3,CASSQGRGADTQYF,TGCGCCAGCAGCCAAGGCAGGGGCGCAGATACGCAGTATTTT
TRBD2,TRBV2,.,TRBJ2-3,CASSGLAGMTDTQYF,TGTGCCAGCAGTGGACTAGCGGGGATGACAGATACGCAGTATTTT
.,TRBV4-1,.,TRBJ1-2,CASSQDIARQPANYGYTF,TGCGCCAGCAGCCAAGATATCGCCAGACAACCCGCTAACTATGGCTACACCTTC
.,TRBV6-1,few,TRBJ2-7,CASGNRREYF,TGTGCCAGCGGGAACAGGAGAGAGTACTTC
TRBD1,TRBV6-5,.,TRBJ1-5,CASSPDRDTNQPQHF,TGTGCCAGCAGCCCCGACAGGGATACCAATCAGCCCCAGCATTTT
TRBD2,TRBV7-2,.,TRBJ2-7,CASSLGRLAEAAGYF,TGTGCCAGCAGCTTAGGCCGGCTAGCGGAGGCCGCTGGGTACTTC
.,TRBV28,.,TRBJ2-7,CASIPRGYFYEQYF,TGTGCCAGCATCCCGCGGGGTTACTTCTACGAGCAGTACTTC
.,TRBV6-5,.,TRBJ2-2,CASSRSASGELFF,TGTGCCAGCAGTCGATCCGCGTCCGGGGAGCTGTTTTTT
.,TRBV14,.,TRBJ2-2,CASSQDPFLGSNTGELFF,TGTGCCAGCAGCCAAGATCCCTTTTTGGGGAGTAACACCGGGGAGCTGTTTTTT
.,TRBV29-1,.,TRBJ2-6,CSVEGAGANVLTF,TGCAGCGTTGAGGGAGCTGGGGCCAACGTCCTGACTTTC
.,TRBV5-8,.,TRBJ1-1,CASTSGQLNTEAFF,TGTGCCAGCACCTCTGGACAGCTGAACACTGAAGCTTTCTTT
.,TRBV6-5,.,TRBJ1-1,CASSWSGNTEAFF,TGTGCCAGCAGTTGGTCGGGAAACACTGAAGCTTTCTTT
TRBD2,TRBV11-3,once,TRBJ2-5,CASSRLGGGLQETQYF,TGTGCCAGCAGCCGACTCGGGGGGGGCCTCCAAGAGACCCAGTACTTC
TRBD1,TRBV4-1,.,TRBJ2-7,CASSDRGGFEQYF,TGCGCCAGCAGCGACAGGGGGGGTTTCGAGCAGTACTTC
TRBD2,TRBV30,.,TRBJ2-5,CAWSRGTSGREVGTQYF,TGTGCCTGGAGCCGTGGGACTAGCGGGAGGGAGGTTGGGACCCAGTACTTC
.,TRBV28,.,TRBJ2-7,CASSRGYEQYF,TGTGCCAGCAGTCGGGGTTACGAGCAGTACTTC
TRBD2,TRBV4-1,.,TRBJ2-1,CASSPLRLAGGPGYNEQFF,TGCGCCAGCAGTCCCCTTAGACTAGCGGGAGGGCCGGGGTACAATGAGCAGTTCTTC
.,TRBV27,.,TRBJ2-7,CASRPARTVGGYEQYF,TGTGCCAGCAGGCCCGCCCGGACAGTAGGGGGTTACGAGCAGTACTTC
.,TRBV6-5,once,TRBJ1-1,CASSYSGQGRGAFF,TGTGCCAGCAGTTACTCAGGTCAGGGAAGAGGAGCTTTCTTT
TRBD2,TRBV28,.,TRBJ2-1,CASSPHQREAYNEQFF,TGTGCCAGCAGCCCCCACCAGCGGGAGGCGTACAATGAGCAGTTCTTC
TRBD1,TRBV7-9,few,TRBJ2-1,CASSSNFRDRVFDEQFF,TGTGCCAGCAGCTCCAACTTTCGGGACAGGGTGTTCGATGAGCAGTTCTTC
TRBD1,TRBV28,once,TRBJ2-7,CASSGPPGQLVYEQYF,TGTGCCAGCAGTGGCCCTCCGGGACAGCTTGTCTACGAGCAGTACTTC
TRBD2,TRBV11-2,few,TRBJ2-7,CASSPRAKGTSGSYEQYF,TGTGCCAGCAGCCCAAGGGCCAAGGGGACTAGCGGCTCCTACGAGCAGTACTTC
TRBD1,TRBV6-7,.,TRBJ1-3,CASSRPGTGYSGNTIYF,TGTGCCAGCAGTAGACCCGGGACAGGGTATTCTGGAAACACCATATATTTT
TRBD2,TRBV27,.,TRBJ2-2,CASSLSGQREGRTGELFF,TGTGCCAGCAGTTTATCGGGCCAGCGGGAGGGCCGGACCGGGGAGCTGTTTTTT
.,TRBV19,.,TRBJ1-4,CACLGEDEKLFF,TGTGCCTGCCTCGGAGAAGACGAAAAACTGTTTTTT
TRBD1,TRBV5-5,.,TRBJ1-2,CASSPGQQSYGYTF,TGTGCCAGCAGCCCGGGACAGCAGTCCTATGGCTACACCTTC
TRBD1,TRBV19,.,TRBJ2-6,CASSRQGGFPGANVLTF,TGTGCCAGTAGCCGACAGGGGGGGTTTCCTGGGGCCAACGTCCTGACTTTC
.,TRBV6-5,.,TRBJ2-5,CASTHKAADQETQYF,TGTGCCAGCACCCACAAGGCAGCGGACCAAGAGACCCAGTACTTC
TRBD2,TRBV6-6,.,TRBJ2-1,CASLEEREGYNEQFF,TGTGCCAGCCTCGAGGAGCGGGAAGGGTACAATGAGCAGTTCTTC
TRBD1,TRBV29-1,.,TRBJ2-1,CSADRAYNEQFF,TGCAGCGCCGACAGGGCCTACAATGAGCAGTTCTTC
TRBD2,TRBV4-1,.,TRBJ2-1,CASSQDGRPRGEFF,TGCGCCAGCAGCCAAGATGGAAGGCCCCGGGGGGAGTTCTTC
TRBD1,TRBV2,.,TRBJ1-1,CASTNNSDRGSTEAFF,TGTGCCAGCACTAACAATTCGGACAGGGGGAGCACTGAAGCTTTCTTT
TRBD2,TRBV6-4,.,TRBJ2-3,CASSEGAGGPADTQYF,TGTGCCAGCAGTGAAGGGGCGGGAGGGCCCGCAGATACGCAGTATTTT
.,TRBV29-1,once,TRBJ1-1,CSVEVGGTTEAFF,TGCAGCGTTGAAGTCGGGGGGACCACTGAAGCTTTCTTT
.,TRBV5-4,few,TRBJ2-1,CASSWWGEYNEQFF,TGTGCCAGCAGCTGGTGGGGGGAGTACAATGAGCAGTTCTTC
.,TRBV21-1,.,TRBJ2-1,CASSIPGTSGRVSYNEQFF,TGTGCCAGCAGCATTCCCGGGACTAGCGGGAGGGTGTCCTACAATGAGCAGTTCTTC
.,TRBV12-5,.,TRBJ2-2,CASGLRTENTGELFF,TGTGCTAGTGGTTTAAGGACAGAGAACACCGGGGAGCTGTTTTTT
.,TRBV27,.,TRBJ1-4,CASSFDFGNEKLFF,TGTGCCAGCAGTTTTGACTTTGGTAATGAAAAACTGTTTTTT
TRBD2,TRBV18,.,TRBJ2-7,CASSPTLSGTSGPYEQYF,TGTGCCAGCTCACCAACCCTCTCCGGGACTAGCGGCCCCTACGAGCAGTACTTC